These T cell receptor beta chains were read from a single sample in a study of blood T cell repertoires in COVID-19. Data came from immunoSEQ multiplex PCR; TCRdb stores just in-frame clones and leaves some out. The data contain about 170,000 clones, about four fifths of them singletons. Sequencing was carried out using peripheral blood. The origin of the receptors is a human donor with acute or convalescent COVID-19. The donor label of this sample is uncertain. The CDR3 runs from the conserved cysteine through the conserved F or W. D genes are given only for firm matches. Clone size is shown for a subset of rows, as once, few, many or a class of expanded clone.

j_call d_call v_call clone_size cdr3_aa cdr3_nt
TRBJ2-1 - TRBV6-5 - CASSYSTAEQFF TGTGCCAGCAGTTACTCGACAGCGGAGCAGTTCTTC
TRBJ2-2 TRBD2 TRBV6-5 - CASSYSPSGDTGELFF TGTGCCAGCAGTTACTCACCCAGCGGGGACACCGGGGAGCTGTTTTTT
TRBJ2-1 TRBD2 TRBV6-5 - CASRGGYNNEQFF TGTGCCAGCAGGGGGGGGTACAACAATGAGCAGTTCTTC
TRBJ2-1 - TRBV27 once CASSRTNEQFF TGTGCCAGCTCCAGAACCAATGAGCAGTTCTTC
TRBJ1-1 - TRBV19 once CASSIGVNTEAFF TGTGCCAGTAGTATCGGGGTGAACACTGAAGCTTTCTTT
TRBJ2-7 - TRBV19 - CASSIASGRSSIFSYEQYF TGTGCCAGTAGTATAGCGAGCGGACGGTCATCGATCTTTTCCTACGAGCAGTACTTC
TRBJ2-3 - TRBV5-6 - CASSLGQVSTDTQYF TGTGCCAGCAGCTTGGGACAGGTGAGCACAGATACGCAGTATTTT
TRBJ2-3 - TRBV11-3 - CASSLHSGSTDTQYF TGTGCCAGCAGCTTACATAGCGGTAGCACAGATACGCAGTATTTT
TRBJ2-1 TRBD1 TRBV10-1 - CASSDSGQGAYNEQFF TGCGCCAGCAGTGACTCCGGACAGGGTGCCTACAATGAGCAGTTCTTC
TRBJ2-2 TRBD2 TRBV10-2 - CASRSGLAGGLNTGELFF TGCGCCAGCAGGTCGGGACTAGCGGGAGGGCTGAACACCGGGGAGCTGTTTTTT
TRBJ2-7 TRBD1 TRBV15 - CATSREQGTYEQYF TGTGCCACCAGCAGAGAACAGGGGACCTACGAGCAGTACTTC
TRBJ2-1 - TRBV5-1 - CASIRDTSYNEQFF TGCGCCAGCATCCGGGACACTTCCTACAATGAGCAGTTCTTC
TRBJ1-2 TRBD1 TRBV18 - CASSPGQDPNYGYTF TGTGCCAGCTCACCAGGACAGGACCCTAACTATGGCTACACCTTC
TRBJ1-6 TRBD1 TRBV7-2 - CASSRGPGGDNSPLHF TGTGCCAGCAGTAGGGGACCAGGGGGCGATAATTCACCCCTCCACTTT
TRBJ1-1 TRBD1 TRBV19 - CASSIQDRLSEAFF TGTGCCAGTAGTATCCAGGACAGGCTATCTGAAGCTTTCTTT
TRBJ2-3 TRBD2 TRBV2 - CASSVSLAGLTDTQYF TGTGCCAGCAGTGTCTCACTAGCGGGATTGACAGATACGCAGTATTTT
TRBJ2-5 TRBD2 TRBV2 - CASSELGGGTQKETQYF TGTGCCAGCAGTGAACTGGGCGGGGGGACTCAGAAAGAGACCCAGTACTTC